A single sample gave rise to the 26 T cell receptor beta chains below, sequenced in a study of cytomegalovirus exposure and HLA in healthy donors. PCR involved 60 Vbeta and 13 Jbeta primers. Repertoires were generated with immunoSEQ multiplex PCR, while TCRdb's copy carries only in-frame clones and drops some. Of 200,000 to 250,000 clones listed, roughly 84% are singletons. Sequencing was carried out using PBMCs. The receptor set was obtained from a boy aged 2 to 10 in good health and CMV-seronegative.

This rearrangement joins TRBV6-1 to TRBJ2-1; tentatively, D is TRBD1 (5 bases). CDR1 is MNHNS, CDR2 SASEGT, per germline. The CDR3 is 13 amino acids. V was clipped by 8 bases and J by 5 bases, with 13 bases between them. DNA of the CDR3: TGTGCCAGCTCGGGCAGGGTAGACAATGAGCAGTTCTTC. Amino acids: CASSGRVDNEQFF.

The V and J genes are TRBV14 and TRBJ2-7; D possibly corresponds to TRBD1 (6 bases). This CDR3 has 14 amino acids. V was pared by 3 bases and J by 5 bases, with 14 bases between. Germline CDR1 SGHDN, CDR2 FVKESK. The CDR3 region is CASSHNVRGHEQYF. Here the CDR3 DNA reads TGTGCCAGCAGCCATAACGTCAGGGGCCACGAGCAGTACTTC.

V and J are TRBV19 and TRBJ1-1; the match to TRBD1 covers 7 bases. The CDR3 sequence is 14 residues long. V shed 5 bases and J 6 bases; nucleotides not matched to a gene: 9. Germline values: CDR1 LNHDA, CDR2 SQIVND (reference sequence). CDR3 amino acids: CASSPDRSRPEAFF. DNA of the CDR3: TGTGCCAGTAGTCCGGACAGGTCCAGGCCTGAAGCTTTCTTT.

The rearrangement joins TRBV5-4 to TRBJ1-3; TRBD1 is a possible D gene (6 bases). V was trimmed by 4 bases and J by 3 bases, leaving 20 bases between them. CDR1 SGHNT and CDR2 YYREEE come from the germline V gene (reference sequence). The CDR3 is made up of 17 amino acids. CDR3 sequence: CASSVGVGGRFGNTIYF. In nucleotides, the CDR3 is TGTGCCAGCAGCGTTGGAGTAGGGGGTCGCTTTGGAAACACCATATATTTT.

Here the CDR3 DNA reads TGTGCCTGGAGCAGGGGCCGCCCTGAAGCTTTCTTT. Translated, it gives CAWSRGRPEAFF. The chain links TRBV30 to TRBJ1-1, with D maybe TRBD1 (6 bases). Germline assignment: CDR1 GTSNPN and CDR2 SVGIG (reference sequence). V dropped 3 bases and J dropped 6 bases, with 11 bases sitting between them. The CDR3 is 12 amino acids.

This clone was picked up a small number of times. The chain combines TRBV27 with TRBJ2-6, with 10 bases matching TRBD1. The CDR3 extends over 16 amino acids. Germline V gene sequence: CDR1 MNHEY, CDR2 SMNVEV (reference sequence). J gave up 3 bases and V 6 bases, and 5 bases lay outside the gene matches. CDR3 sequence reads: CASSRQGALGANVLTF. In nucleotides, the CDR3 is TGTGCCAGCAGCCGACAGGGGGCGCTTGGGGCCAACGTCCTGACTTTC.

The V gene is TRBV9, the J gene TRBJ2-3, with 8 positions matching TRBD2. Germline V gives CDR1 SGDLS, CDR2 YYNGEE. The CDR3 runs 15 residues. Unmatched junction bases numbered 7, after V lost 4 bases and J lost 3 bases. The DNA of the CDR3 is TGTGCCAGCAGCTTCACGGGAGGGCGAACAGATACGCAGTATTTT. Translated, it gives CASSFTGGRTDTQYF.

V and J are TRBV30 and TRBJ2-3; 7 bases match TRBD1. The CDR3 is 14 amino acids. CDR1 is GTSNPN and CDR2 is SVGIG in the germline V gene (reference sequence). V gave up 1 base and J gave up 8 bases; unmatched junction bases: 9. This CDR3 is CAWSEDRAKGTQYF. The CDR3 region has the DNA TGTGCCTGGAGTGAAGACAGGGCGAAAGGTACGCAGTATTTT.

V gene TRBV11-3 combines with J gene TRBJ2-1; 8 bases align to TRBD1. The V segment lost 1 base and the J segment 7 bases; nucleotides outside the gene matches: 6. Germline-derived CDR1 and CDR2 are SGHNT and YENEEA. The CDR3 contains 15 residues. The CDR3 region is CASSLGAGGRNEQFF. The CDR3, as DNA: TGTGCCAGCAGCTTAGGGGCAGGGGGCCGAAATGAGCAGTTCTTC.

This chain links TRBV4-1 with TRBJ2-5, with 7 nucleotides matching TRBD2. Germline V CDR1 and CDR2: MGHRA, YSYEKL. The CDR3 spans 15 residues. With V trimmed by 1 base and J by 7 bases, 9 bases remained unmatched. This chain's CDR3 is CASSQASREGVTQYF. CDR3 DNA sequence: TGCGCCAGCAGCCAAGCTTCCAGGGAGGGAGTGACCCAGTACTTC.

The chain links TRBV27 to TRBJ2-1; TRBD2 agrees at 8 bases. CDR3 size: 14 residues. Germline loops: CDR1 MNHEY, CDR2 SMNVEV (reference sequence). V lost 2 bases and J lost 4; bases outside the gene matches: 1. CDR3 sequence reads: CASSLGGGYNEQFF. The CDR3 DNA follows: TGTGCCAGCAGTTTAGGCGGGGGGTACAATGAGCAGTTCTTC.

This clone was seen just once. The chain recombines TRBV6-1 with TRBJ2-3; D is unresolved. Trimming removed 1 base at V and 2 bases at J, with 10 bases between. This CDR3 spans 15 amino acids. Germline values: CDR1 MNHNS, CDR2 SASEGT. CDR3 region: CASSEVTMYTDTQYF. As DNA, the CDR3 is TGTGCCAGCAGTGAAGTGACAATGTACACAGATACGCAGTATTTT.

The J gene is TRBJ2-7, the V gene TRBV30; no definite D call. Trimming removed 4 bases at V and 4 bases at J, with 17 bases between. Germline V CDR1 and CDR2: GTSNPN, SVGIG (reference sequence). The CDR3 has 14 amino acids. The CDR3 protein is CAWKRSRIIYEQYF. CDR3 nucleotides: TGTGCCTGGAAAAGAAGCAGGATTATTTACGAGCAGTACTTC.

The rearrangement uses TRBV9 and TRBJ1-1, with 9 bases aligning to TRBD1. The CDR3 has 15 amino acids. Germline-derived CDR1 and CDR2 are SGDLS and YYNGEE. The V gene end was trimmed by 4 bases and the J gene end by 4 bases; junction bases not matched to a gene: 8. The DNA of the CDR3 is TGTGCCAGCAGCCTATTACAGGGGGCCGGCACTGAAGCTTTCTTT. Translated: CASSLLQGAGTEAFF.

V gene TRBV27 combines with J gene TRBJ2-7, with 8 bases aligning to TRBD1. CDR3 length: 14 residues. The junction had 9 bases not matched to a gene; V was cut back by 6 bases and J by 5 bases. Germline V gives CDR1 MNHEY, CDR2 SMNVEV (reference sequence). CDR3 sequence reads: CASRRTGIYNEQYF. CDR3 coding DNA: TGTGCCAGCAGGCGGACAGGGATATATAACGAGCAGTACTTC.

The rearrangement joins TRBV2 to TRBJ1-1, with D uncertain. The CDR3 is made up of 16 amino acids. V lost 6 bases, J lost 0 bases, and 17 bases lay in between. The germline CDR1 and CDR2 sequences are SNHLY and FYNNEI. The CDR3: CASRYGLRPVNTEAFF. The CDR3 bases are TGTGCCAGCAGGTATGGACTGAGGCCCGTGAACACTGAAGCTTTCTTT.

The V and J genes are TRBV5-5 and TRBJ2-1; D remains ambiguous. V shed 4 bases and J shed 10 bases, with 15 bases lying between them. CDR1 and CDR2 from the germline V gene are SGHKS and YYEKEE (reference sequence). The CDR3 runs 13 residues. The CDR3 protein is CASSLSQGEEQFF. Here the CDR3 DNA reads TGTGCCAGCAGCCTATCCCAAGGAGAGGAGCAGTTCTTC.

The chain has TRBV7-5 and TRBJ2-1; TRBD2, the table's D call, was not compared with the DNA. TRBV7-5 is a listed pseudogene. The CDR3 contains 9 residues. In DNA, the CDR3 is TGTGCCAGCCCGGGTGAGCAGTTCTTC. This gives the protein CASPGEQFF.

The chain's CDR3 is CASTPPRAPHEQFF. DNA of the CDR3: TGTGCCAGCACCCCGCCCAGGGCTCCGCATGAGCAGTTCTTC. The chain couples TRBV27 to TRBJ2-1; possibly TRBD1 for D (5 bases). Germline loops: CDR1 MNHEY, CDR2 SMNVEV (reference sequence). This CDR3 contains 14 residues. Trimming removed 7 bases at V and 8 bases at J, with 18 bases between.

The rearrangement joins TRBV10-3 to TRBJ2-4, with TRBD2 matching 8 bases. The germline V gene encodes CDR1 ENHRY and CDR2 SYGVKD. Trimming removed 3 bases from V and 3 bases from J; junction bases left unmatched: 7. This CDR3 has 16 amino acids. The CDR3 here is CAISEGGAGGKNIQYF. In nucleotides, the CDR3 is TGTGCCATCAGTGAAGGTGGGGCGGGGGGCAAAAACATTCAGTACTTC.

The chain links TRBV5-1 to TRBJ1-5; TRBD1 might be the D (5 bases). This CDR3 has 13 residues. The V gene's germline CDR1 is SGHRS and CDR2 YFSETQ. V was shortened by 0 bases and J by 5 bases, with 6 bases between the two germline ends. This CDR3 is CASSLGGDQPQHF. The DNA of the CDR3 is TGCGCCAGCAGCTTGGGGGGGGATCAGCCCCAGCATTTT.

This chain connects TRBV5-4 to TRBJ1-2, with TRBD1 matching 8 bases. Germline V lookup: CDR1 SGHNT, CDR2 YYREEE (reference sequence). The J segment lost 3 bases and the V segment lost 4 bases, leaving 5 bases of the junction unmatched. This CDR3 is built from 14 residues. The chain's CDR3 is CASSLKGQDYGYTF. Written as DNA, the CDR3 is TGTGCCAGCAGCCTGAAGGGACAGGACTATGGCTACACCTTC.

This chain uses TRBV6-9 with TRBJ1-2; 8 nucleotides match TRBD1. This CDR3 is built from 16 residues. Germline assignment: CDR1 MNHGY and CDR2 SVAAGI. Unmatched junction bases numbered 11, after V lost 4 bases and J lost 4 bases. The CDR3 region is CASSSPRTGTGYGYTF. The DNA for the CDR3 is TGTGCCAGCAGTTCACCTAGGACCGGGACAGGCTATGGCTACACCTTC.

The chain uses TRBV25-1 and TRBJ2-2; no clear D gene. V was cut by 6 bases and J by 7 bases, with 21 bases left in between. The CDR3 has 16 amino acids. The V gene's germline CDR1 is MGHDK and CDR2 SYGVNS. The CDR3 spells CASSGRTVYGLGELFF. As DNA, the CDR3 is TGTGCCAGCAGCGGTAGAACGGTTTATGGTCTCGGGGAGCTGTTTTTT. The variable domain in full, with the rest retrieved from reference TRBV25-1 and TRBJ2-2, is EADIYQTPRYLVIGTGKKITLECSQTMGHDKMYWYQQDPGMELHLIHYSYGVNSTEKGDLSSESTVSRIRTEHFPLTLESARPSHTSQYLCASSGRTVYGLGELFFGEGSRLTVL.

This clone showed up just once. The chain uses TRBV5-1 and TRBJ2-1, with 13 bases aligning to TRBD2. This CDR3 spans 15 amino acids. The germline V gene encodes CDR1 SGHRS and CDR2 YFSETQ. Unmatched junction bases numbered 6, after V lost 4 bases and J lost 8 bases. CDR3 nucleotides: TGCGCCAGCAGCCCCACTAGCGGGAGGGTCGATGAGCAGTTCTTC. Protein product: CASSPTSGRVDEQFF.

The CDR3 reads CASSPLPGTGGNEQYF. Written as DNA, the CDR3 is TGTGCCAGTAGTCCCCTCCCCGGGACAGGGGGCAACGAGCAGTACTTC. The rearrangement links TRBV19 to TRBJ2-7, with 12 bases aligning to TRBD1. CDR3 length: 16 residues. The germline V gene encodes CDR1 LNHDA and CDR2 SQIVND (reference sequence). J gave up 5 bases and V 5 bases, and 10 bases lay outside the gene matches. Supplemented by reference TRBV19 and TRBJ2-7, the full variable domain reads DGGITQSPKYLFRKEGQNVTLSCEQNLNHDAMYWYRQDPGQGLRLIYYSQIVNDFQKGDIAEGYSVSREKKESFPLTVTSAQKNPTAFYLCASSPLPGTGGNEQYFGPGTRLTVT.